A single sample is the source of the 20 T cell receptor beta chains below, sequenced in a study of blood T cells in healthy people across ages. Next came a second PCR, run for about 6 to 12 cycles, which used a sample-barcoded 5' primer along with a J-beta primer mix. TCRdb reprocessed the 5' RACE reads with MiXCR, giving one entry per CDR3 protein. The data hold around 1,700,000 distinct CDR3 sequences, with about 28% observed a single time. Sequenced material: blood. The receptor source for this set is a woman aged 30 to 39 in good health.

The chain links TRBV5-1 to TRBJ2-4; 8 nucleotides line up with TRBD2. Germline V CDR1 and CDR2: SGHRS, YFSETQ. J gave up 5 bases and V 4 bases, and 11 bases lay outside the gene matches. The CDR3 has 16 residues. CDR3 region: CASSPWERGTQNIQYF. In DNA form, the CDR3 reads TGCGCCAGCAGCCCCTGGGAGCGGGGGACTCAAAACATTCAGTACTTC.

A few counts support this clonotype. The genes are TRBV20-1 and TRBJ2-1, with D unresolved. The ends were cut back, 5 bases at V and 8 bases at J, with 13 bases in the middle. Per the germline V gene, CDR1 is DFQATT and CDR2 is SNEGSKA (reference sequence). The CDR3 is 12 residues long. The CDR3 sequence: CSARSYPHEQFF. The CDR3 DNA reads TGCAGTGCTCGCTCCTATCCCCATGAGCAGTTCTTC.

The CDR3 coding sequence is TGTGCCAGCAGCCCCGGGACAGCGGCGGCACGGTTGGGCTACACCTTC. Translated: CASSPGTAAARLGYTF. The chain combines TRBV14 with TRBJ1-2; the match to TRBD1 covers 7 bases. The CDR3 spans 16 residues. Per the germline V gene, CDR1 is SGHDN and CDR2 is FVKESK. With V trimmed by 4 bases and J by 8 bases, 16 bases remained unmatched.

This clonotype has at least ten counts. The chain combines TRBV7-2 with TRBJ2-1; D gene unclear. Trimming pared 5 bases from V and 4 bases from J, leaving 9 bases between. The CDR3 has 13 amino acids. Germline CDR1 reads SGHTA; CDR2 reads FQGNSA. The DNA for the CDR3 is TGTGCCAGCAGCAACCAAAGGTACAATGAGCAGTTCTTC. It specifies CASSNQRYNEQFF.

Ten or more counts support this clonotype. This chain links TRBV7-9 with TRBJ2-7; 9 bases fit TRBD1. The CDR3 totals 16 residues. CDR1 is SEHNR and CDR2 is FQNEAQ in the germline V gene (reference sequence). The junction had 6 bases not matched to a gene; V was cut back by 3 bases and J by 0 bases. CDR3 amino acids: CASSLDRGFHSYEQYF. CDR3 nucleotides: TGTGCCAGCAGCTTGGACAGGGGATTTCACTCCTACGAGCAGTACTTC.

V gene TRBV28 combines with J gene TRBJ1-2; D gene unclear. CDR3 size: 12 residues. Germline V gene sequence: CDR1 MDHEN, CDR2 SYDVKM. The V and J ends lost 1 base and 6 bases respectively, with 6 bases between them. The CDR3 DNA reads TGTGCCAGCAGTTTATCCGCGAATGGCTACACCTTC. This codes for CASSLSANGYTF.

The genes are TRBV10-3 and TRBJ1-2; no clear D gene. The length of the CDR3 is 12 residues. V shed 2 bases and J shed 8 bases, with 9 bases lying between them. Germline values: CDR1 ENHRY, CDR2 SYGVKD. CDR3 residues: CAISEEGRGYTF. CDR3 nucleotide sequence: TGTGCCATCAGTGAGGAGGGCCGAGGCTACACCTTC.

The chain has TRBV12-3 or TRBV12-4 and TRBJ2-5; 9 positions match TRBD1. The CDR3 runs to 14 residues. The V gene end was trimmed by 5 bases and the J gene end by 9 bases; junction bases not matched to a gene: 10. The CDR3, as DNA: TGTGCCAGCAGTACCCGGACAGGGGTGGAGGCCCAGTACTTC. Protein: CASSTRTGVEAQYF.

The rearrangement joins TRBV7-9 to TRBJ2-4; tentative D call: TRBD2 (6 bases). The better agreement between TRBJ2-7 and the DNA end casts doubt on the J call. The CDR3 covers 14 residues. Per germline, CDR1 SEHNR and CDR2 FQNEAQ (reference sequence). Here the CDR3 reads CASSLTREEGEQYF. CDR3 sequence (DNA): TGTGCCAGCAGCTTAACCAGGGAGGAGGGCGAGCAGTACTTC.

This clonotype was seen more than once but under ten times. The gene calls are TRBV7-6 and TRBJ2-5; TRBD1 matches at 8 bases. Trimming removed 6 bases from V and 5 bases from J; junction bases left unmatched: 8. This CDR3 region has 14 residues. Germline V lookup: CDR1 SGHVS, CDR2 FNYEAQ. The CDR3 DNA is TGTGCCAGCAGACGTAACAGGGGGGAGGAGACCCAGTACTTC. This sequence encodes CASRRNRGEETQYF. Drawing the rest from reference TRBV7-6 and TRBJ2-5, the complete variable domain is GAGVSQSPRYKVTKRGQDVALRCDPISGHVSLYWYRQALGQGPEFLTYFNYEAQQDKSGLPNDRFSAERPEGSISTLTIQRTEQRDSAMYRCASRRNRGEETQYFGPGTRLLVL.

The chain employs TRBV18 and TRBJ2-1; D is possibly TRBD1 (5 bases). V was trimmed by 1 base and J by 9 bases, leaving 16 bases between them. The germline V gene has CDR1 KGHSH and CDR2 LQKENI. The CDR3 is 15 residues long. For the CDR3, the DNA is TGTGCCAGCTCACCACGCGCAGGGCCCCAAGGTGAGCAGTTCTTC. This gives the protein CASSPRAGPQGEQFF.

The V gene is TRBV5-1, the J gene TRBJ2-3, with a weak D call TRBD2 (6 bases). V dropped 0 bases and J dropped 6 bases, with 20 bases sitting between them. This CDR3 comprises 17 residues. Germline-derived CDR1 and CDR2 are SGHRS and YFSETQ. The CDR3 bases are TGCGCCAGCAGCTTGGTGACCGGGACTGCACTTTTGGATACGCAGTATTTT. Translation gives CASSLVTGTALLDTQYF.

The J gene is TRBJ2-3, the V gene TRBV2; tentative D call: TRBD2 (6 bases). This CDR3 is 15 amino acids long. The germline CDR1 and CDR2 sequences are SNHLY and FYNNEI. V was shortened by 4 bases and J by 2 bases, with 13 bases between the two germline ends. The CDR3 nucleotides read TGTGCCAGCAGTGGGACTACAGCTTACACAGATACGCAGTATTTT. Residues: CASSGTTAYTDTQYF.

The rearrangement uses TRBV2 and TRBJ2-3, with 7 bases matching TRBD1. Germline lookup yields CDR1 SNHLY and CDR2 FYNNEI. The junction had 10 bases not matched to a gene; V was cut back by 6 bases and J by 4 bases. The length of the CDR3 is 15 residues. CDR3 sequence reads: CASRPQGLVADTQYF. CDR3 bases: TGTGCCAGCAGGCCACAGGGGTTAGTAGCAGATACGCAGTATTTT.

The chain recombines TRBV4-1 with TRBJ1-5; no firm D call. Germline V gene data show CDR1 as MGHRA and CDR2 as YSYEKL. Trimming shortened V by 0 bases and J by 6 bases, and 15 bases separated the two germline ends. The CDR3 is 16 amino acids. CDR3 coding DNA: TGCGCCAGCAGCCAAGAGGTCGTACTGCGCGGTCAGCCCCAGCATTTT. This encodes CASSQEVVLRGQPQHF.

This clonotype was counted a few times. Given a much more abundant clone one base away, this may be a read error. The chain has TRBV29-1 and TRBJ2-1, with a possible D match to TRBD1 (5 bases). V lost 3 bases to trimming and J lost 0 bases, with 6 bases between them. This CDR3 region has 13 residues. Germline CDR1 and CDR2: SQVTM and ANQGSEA. CDR3 DNA: TGCAGCGTTGATGACAGCTCCTACAATGAGCAGTTCTTC. It codes for CSVDDSSYNEQFF.

This clonotype was counted a few times. The chain is built from TRBV10-3 and TRBJ2-7; 7 bases are a match to TRBD1. This CDR3 has 13 residues. CDR1 and CDR2 from the germline V gene are ENHRY and SYGVKD. Germline trimming cut 10 bases from V and 0 bases from J; bases unmatched to any gene: 6. The CDR3 sequence: CATHRDSSYEQYF. The CDR3 DNA follows: TGTGCCACTCACCGGGACAGCTCCTACGAGCAGTACTTC.

This chain joins TRBV14 and TRBJ2-1; perhaps TRBD1 as D (6 bases). Germline CDR1 reads SGHDN; CDR2 reads FVKESK. There are 13 residues in the CDR3. V gave up 4 bases and J gave up 10 bases, with 14 bases separating them. The CDR3 sequence: CASSPWGRLEQFF. The CDR3 DNA is TGTGCCAGCAGCCCCTGGGGGCGATTGGAGCAGTTCTTC.

This clonotype was observed at least ten times. The chain uses TRBV7-9 and TRBJ2-7; D ambiguous. Germline V lookup: CDR1 SEHNR, CDR2 FQNEAQ (reference sequence). V was cut by 4 bases and J by 5 bases, with 21 bases left in between. There are 16 residues in the CDR3. CDR3 sequence: CASSSYPKASVDEQYF. The CDR3 DNA reads as TGTGCCAGCAGCTCATATCCGAAGGCCAGTGTGGACGAGCAGTACTTC. The full variable domain, completed using reference TRBV7-9 and TRBJ2-7, is DTGVSQNPRHKITKRGQNVTFRCDPISEHNRLYWYRQTLGQGPEFLTYFQNEAQLEKSRLLSDRFSAERPKGSFSTLEIQRTEQGDSAMYLCASSSYPKASVDEQYFGPGTRLTVT.

This clonotype has a count of ten or more. The chain links TRBV24-1 to TRBJ2-1, with TRBD1 matching 11 bases. Germline V gene data show CDR1 as KGHDR and CDR2 as SFDVKD. The V segment lost 4 bases and the J segment 7 bases; nucleotides outside the gene matches: 5. There are 15 residues in the CDR3. For the CDR3, the DNA is TGTGCCACCAGTGACGGACAGGGGGCGCGTAATGAGCAGTTCTTC. Amino acid sequence: CATSDGQGARNEQFF.